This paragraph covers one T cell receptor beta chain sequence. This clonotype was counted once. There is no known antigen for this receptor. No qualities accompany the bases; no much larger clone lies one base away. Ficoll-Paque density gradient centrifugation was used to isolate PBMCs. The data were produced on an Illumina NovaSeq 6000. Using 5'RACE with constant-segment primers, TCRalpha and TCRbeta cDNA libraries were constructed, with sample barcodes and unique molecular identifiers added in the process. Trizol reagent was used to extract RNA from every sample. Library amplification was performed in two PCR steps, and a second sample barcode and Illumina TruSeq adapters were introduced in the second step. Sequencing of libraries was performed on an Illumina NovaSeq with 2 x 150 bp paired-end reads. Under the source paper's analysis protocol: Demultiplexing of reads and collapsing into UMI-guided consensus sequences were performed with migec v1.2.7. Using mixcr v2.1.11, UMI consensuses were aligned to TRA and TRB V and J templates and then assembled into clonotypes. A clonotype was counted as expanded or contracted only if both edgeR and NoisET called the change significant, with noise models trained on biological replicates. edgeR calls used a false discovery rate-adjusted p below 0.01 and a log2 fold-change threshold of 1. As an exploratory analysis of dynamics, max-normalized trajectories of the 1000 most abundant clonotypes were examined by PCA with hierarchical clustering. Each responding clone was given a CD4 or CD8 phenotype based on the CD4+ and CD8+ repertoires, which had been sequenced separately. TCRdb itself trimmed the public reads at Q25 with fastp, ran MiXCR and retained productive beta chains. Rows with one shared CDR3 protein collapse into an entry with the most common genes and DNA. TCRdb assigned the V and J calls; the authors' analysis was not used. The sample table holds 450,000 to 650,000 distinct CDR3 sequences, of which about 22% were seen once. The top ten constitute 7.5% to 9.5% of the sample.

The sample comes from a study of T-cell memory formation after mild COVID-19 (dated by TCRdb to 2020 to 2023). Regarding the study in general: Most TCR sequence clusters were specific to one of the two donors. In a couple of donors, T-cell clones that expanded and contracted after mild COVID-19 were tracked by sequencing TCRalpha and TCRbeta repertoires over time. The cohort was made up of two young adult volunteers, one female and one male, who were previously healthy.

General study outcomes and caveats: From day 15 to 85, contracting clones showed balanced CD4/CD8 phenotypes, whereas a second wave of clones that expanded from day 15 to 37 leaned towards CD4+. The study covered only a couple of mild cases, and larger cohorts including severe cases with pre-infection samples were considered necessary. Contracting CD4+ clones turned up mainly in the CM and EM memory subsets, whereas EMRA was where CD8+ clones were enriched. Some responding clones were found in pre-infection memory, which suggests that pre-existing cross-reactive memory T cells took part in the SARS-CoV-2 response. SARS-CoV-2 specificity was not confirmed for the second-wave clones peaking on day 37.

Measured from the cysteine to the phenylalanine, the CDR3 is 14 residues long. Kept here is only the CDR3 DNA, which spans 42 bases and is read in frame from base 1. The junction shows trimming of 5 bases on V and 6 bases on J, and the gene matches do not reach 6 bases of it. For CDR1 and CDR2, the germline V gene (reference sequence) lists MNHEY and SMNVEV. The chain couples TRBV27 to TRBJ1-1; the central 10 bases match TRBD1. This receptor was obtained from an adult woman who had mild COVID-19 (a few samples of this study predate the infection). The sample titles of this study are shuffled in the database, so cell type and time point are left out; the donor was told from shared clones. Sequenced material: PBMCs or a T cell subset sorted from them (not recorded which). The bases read TGTGCCAGCAGTCCCGGGACAGGGGAGGCTGAAGCTTTCTTT. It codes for CASSPGTGEAEAFF.